One sample yielded the 15 T cell receptor beta chains listed below, sequenced in a study of shared clonotypes between healthy human individuals. Using immunoSEQ multiplex PCR, the repertoire was profiled, and TCRdb retains in-frame clones only, with some absent. The sample includes around 1.6 million clones, 98% of them seen just once. The specimen was naive CD4+ T cells sorted from blood. The subset here: CD45RA+ positively selected. The receptors derive from a young man in good health.

The chain links TRBV13 to TRBJ2-7, with unresolved D. Germline loops: CDR1 PRHDT, CDR2 FYEKMQ (reference sequence). V lost 7 bases, J lost 0 bases, and 16 bases lay in between. The CDR3 spans 15 residues. The CDR3 DNA is TGTGCCAGCAACACCGGACCTGGGTCCTCCTACGAGCAGTACTTC. It is translated as CASNTGPGSSYEQYF.

As for this clone: This sample also contains other DNA sequences that code for the same CDR3. The chain is built from TRBV7-3 and TRBJ2-3; 8 bases map to TRBD2. The CDR3 sequence is 12 residues long. The junction had 2 bases not matched to a gene; V was cut back by 6 bases and J by 6 bases. Per germline, CDR1 SGHTA and CDR2 FQGTGA. In nucleotides, the CDR3 is TGTGCCAGCAGTTCTAGCGGGGATACGCAGTATTTT. Its translation: CASSSSGDTQYF.

The rearrangement joins TRBV28 to TRBJ2-1; weak D call: TRBD1 (7 bases). This CDR3 comprises 15 residues. With 6 bases removed from V and 6 bases from J, the gap between germline ends came to 18 bases. CDR1 and CDR2 (germline): MDHEN, SYDVKM. The CDR3 DNA reads as TGTGCCAGCAGGACAGGGAAGGGACTCACCAATGAGCAGTTCTTC. This codes for CASRTGKGLTNEQFF.

Turning to this clone: The sample carries other DNA sequences with the same CDR3. J is TRBJ2-3 and V is TRBV5-1; D is undetermined. CDR1 is SGHRS, CDR2 YFSETQ, per germline. The V gene lost 0 bases and the J gene lost 0 bases, with 5 bases spanning the gap. This CDR3 spans 14 amino acids. CDR3 residues: CASSLDRSTDTQYF. CDR3 bases: TGCGCCAGCAGCTTGGACAGAAGCACAGATACGCAGTATTTT. The whole variable domain, remainder taken from reference TRBV5-1 and TRBJ2-3, is KAGVTQTPRYLIKTRGQQVTLSCSPISGHRSVSWYQQTPGQGLQFLFEYFSETQRNKGNFPGRFSGRQFSNSRSEMNVSTLELGDSALYLCASSLDRSTDTQYFGPGTRLTVL.

V and J are TRBV9 and TRBJ2-5; tentative D call: TRBD2 (5 bases). CDR1 and CDR2 from the germline V gene are SGDLS and YYNGEE. V lost 3 bases, J lost 1 base, and 13 bases lay in between. CDR3 size: 15 residues. In DNA, the CDR3 is TGTGCCAGCAGCGCCAGGCGGGCTTCCCAAGAGACCCAGTACTTC. As protein: CASSARRASQETQYF. The full variable domain, completed using reference TRBV9 and TRBJ2-5, is DSGVTQTPKHLITATGQRVTLRCSPRSGDLSVYWYQQSLDQGLQFLIQYYNGEERAKGNILERFSAQQFPDLHSELNLSSLELGDSALYFCASSARRASQETQYFGPGTRLLVL.

This chain links TRBV5-1 with TRBJ2-5; possible D gene TRBD1, 7 bases. Germline values: CDR1 SGHRS, CDR2 YFSETQ. This CDR3 comprises 15 residues. Between the trimmed V and J ends, which lost 3 bases and 5 bases, there was a span of 17 bases. CDR3 sequence: CASSSSGGRVETQYF. CDR3 nucleotides: TGCGCCAGCAGCTCTTCAGGGGGGAGAGTTGAGACCCAGTACTTC. The full variable domain, completed using reference TRBV5-1 and TRBJ2-5, is KAGVTQTPRYLIKTRGQQVTLSCSPISGHRSVSWYQQTPGQGLQFLFEYFSETQRNKGNFPGRFSGRQFSNSRSEMNVSTLELGDSALYLCASSSSGGRVETQYFGPGTRLLVL.

About this clone itself: At one end the junction does not follow the germline gene, possibly because of a read error. V usage is TRBV11-2 and J usage is TRBJ2-7, with 9 positions matching TRBD2. This CDR3 spans 14 amino acids. Germline V gene sequence: CDR1 SGHAT, CDR2 FQNNGV. Here the CDR3 DNA reads TGTGCCAGCACCTTAGGGGCGGGAGGGCGCGAGCAGTACTTC. It specifies CASTLGAGGREQYF. Together with reference TRBV11-2 and TRBJ2-7, the CDR3 gives the full variable domain: EAGVAQSPRYKIIEKRQSVAFWCNPISGHATLYWYQQILGQGPKLLIQFQNNGVVDDSQLPKDRFSAERLKGVDSTLKIQPAKLEDSAVYLCASTLGAGGREQYFGPGTRLTVT.

The chain uses TRBV19 and TRBJ2-1, with TRBD2 identical over 7 bases. V lost 3 bases to trimming and J lost 8 bases; unmatched junction nucleotides: 7. The CDR3 length is 14 residues. Germline lookup yields CDR1 LNHDA and CDR2 SQIVND (reference sequence). The CDR3 loop reads CASSIGLAVDEQFF. CDR3 coding DNA: TGTGCCAGTAGTATCGGGCTAGCGGTGGATGAGCAGTTCTTC.

The V call is TRBV19, the J call TRBJ2-4; 8 positions agree with TRBD1. The CDR3 consists of 20 residues. Germline assignment: CDR1 LNHDA and CDR2 SQIVND (reference sequence). Trimming cost V 1 base and J 1 base; bases outside gene matches: 15. The CDR3 DNA follows: TGTGCCAGTAGTATAGTGTGGGGACAGGCCGGTGGAGTTGCCAAAAACATTCAGTACTTC. Its protein product is CASSIVWGQAGGVAKNIQYF.

The chain has TRBV19 and TRBJ2-1, with D uncertain. With 5 bases removed from V and 8 bases from J, the gap between germline ends came to 19 bases. Per germline, CDR1 LNHDA and CDR2 SQIVND (reference sequence). The CDR3 extends over 15 amino acids. CDR3 sequence reads: CASSSPGPQRHEQFF. CDR3 bases: TGTGCCAGTAGTTCCCCGGGTCCCCAACGGCATGAGCAGTTCTTC.

This chain uses TRBV7-2 with TRBJ2-3, with D maybe TRBD1 (6 bases). The CDR3 sequence is 16 residues long. Germline V gives CDR1 SGHTA, CDR2 FQGNSA. V was trimmed by 1 base and J by 2 bases, leaving 13 bases between them. CDR3 nucleotides: TGTGCCAGCAGCTTAGGTTGGGGGCAGGTCACAGATACGCAGTATTTT. Its protein product is CASSLGWGQVTDTQYF. Combining the CDR3 with reference TRBV7-2 and TRBJ2-3 gives the whole variable domain GAGVSQSPSNKVTEKGKDVELRCDPISGHTALYWYRQSLGQGLEFLIYFQGNSAPDKSGLPSDRFSAERTGGSVSTLTIQRTQQEDSAVYLCASSLGWGQVTDTQYFGPGTRLTVL.

The rearrangement links TRBV29-1 to TRBJ1-3; D is unclear. In germline, CDR1 is SQVTM, CDR2 ANQGSEA. CDR3 length: 13 amino acids. V gave up 8 bases and J gave up 8 bases, with 19 bases separating them. The CDR3 coding sequence is TGCAGCATTAAAACGGGAGGGATGGACACCATATATTTT. Residues: CSIKTGGMDTIYF.

CDR3 residues: CASSSIKGETGNTIYF. The CDR3 bases are TGTGCCAGCAGCTCCATCAAAGGGGAGACTGGAAACACCATATATTTT. The chain links TRBV11-2 to TRBJ1-3; D is possibly TRBD1 (5 bases). CDR3 size: 16 residues. Germline V CDR1 and CDR2: SGHAT, FQNNGV. Trimming cost V 4 bases and J 2 bases, with 15 bases left between them. The whole variable domain, remainder taken from reference TRBV11-2 and TRBJ1-3, is EAGVAQSPRYKIIEKRQSVAFWCNPISGHATLYWYQQILGQGPKLLIQFQNNGVVDDSQLPKDRFSAERLKGVDSTLKIQPAKLEDSAVYLCASSSIKGETGNTIYFGEGSWLTVV.

The chain couples TRBV5-1 to TRBJ1-1, with D tentatively TRBD1 (6 bases). Germline V gene sequence: CDR1 SGHRS, CDR2 YFSETQ. The CDR3 totals 13 residues. Trimming pared 4 bases from V and 1 base from J, leaving 8 bases between. CDR3 in amino acids: CASSAQGNTEAFF. The CDR3 coding sequence is TGCGCCAGCAGCGCACAGGGGAACACTGAAGCTTTCTTT.

This chain connects TRBV29-1 to TRBJ2-3; TRBD2 is a possible D gene (6 bases). The CDR3 totals 16 residues. CDR1 and CDR2 from the germline V gene are SQVTM and ANQGSEA. Deletions cut 5 bases from V and 2 bases from J, with 20 bases between. Here the CDR3 DNA reads TGCAGCGTTTTGGGGGGAACCCGGGGCCTCACAGATACGCAGTATTTT. Amino acids: CSVLGGTRGLTDTQYF.